This TCR beta chain emerged from a study of CD8 T cells in ankylosing spondylitis. Notes on the study in general: In synovial fluid and blood from reactive arthritis, some motif variants were previously reported. What seemed typical of ankylosing spondylitis blood was a TCR beta motif built from about 8 highly homologous variants.

CDR1 and CDR2 (germline): MNHNS, SASEGT. The CDR3 is 14 residues long. Deletions cut 6 bases from V and 4 bases from J, with 14 bases between. The sample holds many counts of this clonotype. No antigen is known for it. TCRdb used MiXCR to reprocess the 5' RACE reads, holding one entry per CDR3 protein. The data show around 330,000 distinct CDR3 sequences, 11% seen once. This sequence originates from a female donor with ankylosing spondylitis or in good health (not recorded which). Sequencing was carried out using blood, either unsorted or a sorted T cell fraction (not recorded which). The V gene is TRBV6-1, the J gene TRBJ2-3; D not resolved. The CDR3 coding sequence is TGTGCCAGCAGCGTAGGGAAGGACGCAGATACGCAGTATTTT. Amino acid sequence: CASSVGKDADTQYF.